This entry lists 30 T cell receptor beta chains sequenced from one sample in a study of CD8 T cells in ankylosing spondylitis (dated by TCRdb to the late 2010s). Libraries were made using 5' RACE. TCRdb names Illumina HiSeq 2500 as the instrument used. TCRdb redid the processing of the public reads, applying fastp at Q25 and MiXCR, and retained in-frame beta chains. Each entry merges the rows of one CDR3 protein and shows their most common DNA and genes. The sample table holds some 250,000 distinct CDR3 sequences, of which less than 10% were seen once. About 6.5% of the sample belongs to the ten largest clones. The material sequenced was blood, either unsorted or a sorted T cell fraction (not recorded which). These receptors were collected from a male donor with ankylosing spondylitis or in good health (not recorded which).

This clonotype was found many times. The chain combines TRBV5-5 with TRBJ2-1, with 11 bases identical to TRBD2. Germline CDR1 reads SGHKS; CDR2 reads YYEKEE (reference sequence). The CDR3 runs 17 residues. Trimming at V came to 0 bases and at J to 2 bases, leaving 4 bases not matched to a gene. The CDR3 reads CASSLAQLAGAYNEQFF. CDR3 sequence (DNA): TGTGCCAGCAGCTTGGCCCAACTAGCGGGGGCCTACAATGAGCAGTTCTTC.

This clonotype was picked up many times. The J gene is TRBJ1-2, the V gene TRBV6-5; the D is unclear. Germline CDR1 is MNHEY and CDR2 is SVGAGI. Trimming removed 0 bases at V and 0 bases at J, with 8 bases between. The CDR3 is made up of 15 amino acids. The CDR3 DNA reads TGTGCCAGCAGTTACTCGGCCAGGCCTAACTATGGCTACACCTTC. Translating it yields CASSYSARPNYGYTF.

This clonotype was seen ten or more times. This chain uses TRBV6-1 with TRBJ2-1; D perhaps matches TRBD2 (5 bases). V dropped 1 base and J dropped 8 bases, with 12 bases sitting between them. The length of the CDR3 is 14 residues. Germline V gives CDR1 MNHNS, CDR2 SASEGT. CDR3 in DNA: TGTGCCAGCAGTGAAGGGCTAGCAGCTGATGAGCAGTTCTTC. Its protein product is CASSEGLAADEQFF.

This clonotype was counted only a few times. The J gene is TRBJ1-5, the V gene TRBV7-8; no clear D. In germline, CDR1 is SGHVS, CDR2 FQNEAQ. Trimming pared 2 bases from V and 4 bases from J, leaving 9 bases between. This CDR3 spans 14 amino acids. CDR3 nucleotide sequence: TGTGCCAGCAGCTTATCCGACCGTAATCAGCCCCAGCATTTT. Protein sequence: CASSLSDRNQPQHF. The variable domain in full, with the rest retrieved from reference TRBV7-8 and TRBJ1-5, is GAGVSQSPRYKVAKRGQDVALRCDPISGHVSLFWYQQALGQGPEFLTYFQNEAQLDKSGLPSDRFFAERPEGSVSTLKIQRTQQEDSAVYLCASSLSDRNQPQHFGDGTRLSIL.

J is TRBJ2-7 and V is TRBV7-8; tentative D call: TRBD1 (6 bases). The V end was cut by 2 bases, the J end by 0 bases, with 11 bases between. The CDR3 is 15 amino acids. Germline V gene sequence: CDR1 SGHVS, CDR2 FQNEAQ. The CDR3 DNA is TGTGCCAGCAGCTTACCGACAGGTTCCTCCTACGAGCAGTACTTC. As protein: CASSLPTGSSYEQYF.

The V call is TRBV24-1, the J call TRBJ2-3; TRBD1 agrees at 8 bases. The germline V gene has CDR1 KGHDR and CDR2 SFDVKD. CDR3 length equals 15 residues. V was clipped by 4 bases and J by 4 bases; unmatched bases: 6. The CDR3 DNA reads TGTGCCACCAGTGAATTTGGACAGGGAGCAGATACGCAGTATTTT. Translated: CATSEFGQGADTQYF.

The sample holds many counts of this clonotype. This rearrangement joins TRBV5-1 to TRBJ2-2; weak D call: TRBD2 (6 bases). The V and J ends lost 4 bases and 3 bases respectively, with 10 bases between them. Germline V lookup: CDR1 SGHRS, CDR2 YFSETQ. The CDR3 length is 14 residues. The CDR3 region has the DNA TGCGCCAGCAGCAGGGACTCTCACACCGGGGAGCTGTTTTTT. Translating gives CASSRDSHTGELFF.

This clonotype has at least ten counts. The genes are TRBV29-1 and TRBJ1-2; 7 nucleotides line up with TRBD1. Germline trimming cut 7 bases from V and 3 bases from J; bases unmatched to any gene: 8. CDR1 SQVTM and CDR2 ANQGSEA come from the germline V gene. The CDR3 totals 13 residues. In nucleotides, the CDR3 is TGCAGCGCGGAGACACAGGGGCACTATGGCTACACCTTC. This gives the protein CSAETQGHYGYTF.

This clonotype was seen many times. As DNA, the CDR3 is TGTGCCAGCAGCTTAATTTTGGGGGTTGACACTGAAGCTTTCTTT. This gives the protein CASSLILGVDTEAFF. This chain uses TRBV7-2 with TRBJ1-1, with a possible D match to TRBD1 (5 bases). The CDR3 consists of 15 residues. The V and J ends lost 2 bases and 3 bases respectively, with 13 bases between them. From germline, CDR1 is SGHTA and CDR2 FQGNSA.

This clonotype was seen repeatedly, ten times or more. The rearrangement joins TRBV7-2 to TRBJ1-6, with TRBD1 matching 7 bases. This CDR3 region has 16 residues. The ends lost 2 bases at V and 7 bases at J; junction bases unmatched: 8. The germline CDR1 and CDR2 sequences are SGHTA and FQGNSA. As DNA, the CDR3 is TGTGCCAGCAGCTTATCCACAACAGGGGCCAATTCACCCCTCCACTTT. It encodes CASSLSTTGANSPLHF.

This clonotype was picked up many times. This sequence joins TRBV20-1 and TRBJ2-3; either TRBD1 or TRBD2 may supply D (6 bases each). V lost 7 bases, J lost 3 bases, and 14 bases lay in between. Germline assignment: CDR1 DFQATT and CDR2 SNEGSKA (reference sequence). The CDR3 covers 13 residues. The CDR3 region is CSGLGGGTDTQYF. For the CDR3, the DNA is TGCAGTGGCCTGGGGGGCGGAACAGATACGCAGTATTTT.

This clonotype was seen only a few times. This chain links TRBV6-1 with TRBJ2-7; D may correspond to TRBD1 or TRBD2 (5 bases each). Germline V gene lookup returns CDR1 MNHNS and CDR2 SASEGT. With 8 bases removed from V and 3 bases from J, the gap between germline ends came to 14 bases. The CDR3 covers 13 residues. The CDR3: CASGGREHYEQYF. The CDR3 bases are TGTGCCAGCGGGGGACGGGAACACTACGAGCAGTACTTC.

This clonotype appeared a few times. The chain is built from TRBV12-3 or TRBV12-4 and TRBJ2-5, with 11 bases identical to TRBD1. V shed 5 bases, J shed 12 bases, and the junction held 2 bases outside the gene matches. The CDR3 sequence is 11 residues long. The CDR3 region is CASSLGQGEYF. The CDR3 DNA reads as TGTGCCAGCAGTCTGGGACAGGGGGAGTACTTC.

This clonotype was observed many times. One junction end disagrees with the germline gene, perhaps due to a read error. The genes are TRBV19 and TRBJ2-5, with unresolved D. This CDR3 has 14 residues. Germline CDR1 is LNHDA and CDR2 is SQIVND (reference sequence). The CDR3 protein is CASSLDSKRETQYF. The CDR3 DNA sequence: TGTGCCAGTAGTCTAGATAGTAAGCGAGAGACCCAGTACTTC.

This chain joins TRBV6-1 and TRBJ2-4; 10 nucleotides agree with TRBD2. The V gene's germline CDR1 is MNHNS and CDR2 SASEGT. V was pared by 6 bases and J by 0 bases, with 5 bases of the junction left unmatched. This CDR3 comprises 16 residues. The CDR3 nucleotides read TGTGCCAGCAGCCCTCCTAGCGGGAGAGCCAAAAACATTCAGTACTTC. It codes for CASSPPSGRAKNIQYF.

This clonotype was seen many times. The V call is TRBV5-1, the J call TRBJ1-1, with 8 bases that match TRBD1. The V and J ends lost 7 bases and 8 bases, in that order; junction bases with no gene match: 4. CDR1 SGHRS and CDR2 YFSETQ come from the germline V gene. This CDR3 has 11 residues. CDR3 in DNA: TGCGCCAGCCGGACAGGGCGCGAAGCTTTCTTT. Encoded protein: CASRTGREAFF.

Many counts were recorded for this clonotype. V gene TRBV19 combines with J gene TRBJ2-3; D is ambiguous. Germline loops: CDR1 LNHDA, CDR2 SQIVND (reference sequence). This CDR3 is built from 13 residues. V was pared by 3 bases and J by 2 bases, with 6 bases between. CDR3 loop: CASSILDTDTQYF. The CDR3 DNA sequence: TGTGCCAGTAGTATCCTAGACACAGATACGCAGTATTTT.

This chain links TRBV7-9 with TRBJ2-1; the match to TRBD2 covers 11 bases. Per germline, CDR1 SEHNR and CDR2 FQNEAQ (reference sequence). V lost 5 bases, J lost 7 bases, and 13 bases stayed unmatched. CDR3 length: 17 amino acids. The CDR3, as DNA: TGTGCCAGCAGCCATCCTGGGACTAGCGGACTTCGGAATGAGCAGTTCTTC. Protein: CASSHPGTSGLRNEQFF.

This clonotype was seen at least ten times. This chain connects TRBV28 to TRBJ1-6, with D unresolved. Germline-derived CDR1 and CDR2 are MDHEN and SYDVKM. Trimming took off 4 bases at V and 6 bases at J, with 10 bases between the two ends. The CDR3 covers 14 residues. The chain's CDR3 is CASSWATFNSPLHF. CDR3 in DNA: TGTGCCAGCAGTTGGGCCACTTTTAATTCACCCCTCCACTTT.

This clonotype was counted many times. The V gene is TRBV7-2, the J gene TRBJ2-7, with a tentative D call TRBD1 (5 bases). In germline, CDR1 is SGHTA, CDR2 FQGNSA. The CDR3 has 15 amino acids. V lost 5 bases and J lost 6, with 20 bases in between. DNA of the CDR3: TGTGCCAGCAGCCTTTTCCTGGCAGGGCTGTCCGAGCAGTACTTC. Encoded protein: CASSLFLAGLSEQYF.

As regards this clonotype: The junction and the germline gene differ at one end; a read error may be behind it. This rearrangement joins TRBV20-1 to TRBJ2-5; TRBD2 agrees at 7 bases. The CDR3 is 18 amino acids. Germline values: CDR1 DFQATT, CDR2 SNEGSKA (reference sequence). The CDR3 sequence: CRARLLGGADPLEETQYF. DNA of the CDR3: TGCAGGGCTAGACTCCTGGGAGGGGCGGATCCCCTTGAGGAGACCCAGTACTTC.

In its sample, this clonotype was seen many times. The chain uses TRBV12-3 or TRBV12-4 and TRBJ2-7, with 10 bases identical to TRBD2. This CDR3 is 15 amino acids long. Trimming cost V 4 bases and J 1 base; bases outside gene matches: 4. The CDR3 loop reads CASSYRLAGSYEQYF. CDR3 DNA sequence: TGTGCCAGCAGTTACAGACTAGCGGGTTCCTACGAGCAGTACTTC.

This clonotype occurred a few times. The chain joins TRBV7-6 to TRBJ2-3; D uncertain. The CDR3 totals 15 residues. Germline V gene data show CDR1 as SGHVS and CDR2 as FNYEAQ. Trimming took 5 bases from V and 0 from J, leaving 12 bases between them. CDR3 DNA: TGTGCCAGCAGCCCGGATTTGAGGAGCACAGATACGCAGTATTTT. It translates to CASSPDLRSTDTQYF.

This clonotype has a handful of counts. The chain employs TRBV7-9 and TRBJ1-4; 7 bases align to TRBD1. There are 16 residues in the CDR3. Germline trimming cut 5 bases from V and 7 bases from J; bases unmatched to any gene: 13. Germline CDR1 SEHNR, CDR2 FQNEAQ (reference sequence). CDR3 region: CASSQTDRDPSEKLFF. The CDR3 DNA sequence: TGTGCCAGCAGCCAGACCGACAGGGATCCAAGTGAAAAACTGTTTTTT.

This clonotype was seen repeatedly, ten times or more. The CDR3 DNA sequence: TGCAGTGCTAGAGATGCATCGACTAGCGGGAGGGCAGTTGAGCAGTTCTTC. It is translated as CSARDASTSGRAVEQFF. The chain employs TRBV20-1 and TRBJ2-1, with 14 bases lining up with TRBD2. The CDR3 covers 17 residues. Germline CDR1 is DFQATT and CDR2 is SNEGSKA (reference sequence). The junction had 10 bases not matched to a gene; V was cut back by 0 bases and J by 9 bases.

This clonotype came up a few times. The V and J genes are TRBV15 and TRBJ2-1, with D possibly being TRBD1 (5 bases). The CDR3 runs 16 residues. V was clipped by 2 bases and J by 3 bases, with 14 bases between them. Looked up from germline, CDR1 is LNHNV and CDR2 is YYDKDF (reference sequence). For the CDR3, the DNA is TGTGCCACCAGCAGAAGGGGCGGAAGTGTCTACAATGAGCAGTTCTTC. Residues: CATSRRGGSVYNEQFF.

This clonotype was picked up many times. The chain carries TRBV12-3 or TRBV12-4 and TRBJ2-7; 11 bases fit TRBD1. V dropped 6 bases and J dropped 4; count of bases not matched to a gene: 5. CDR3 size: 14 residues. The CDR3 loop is CASSPGQGEYEQYF. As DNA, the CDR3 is TGTGCCAGCAGCCCGGGACAGGGGGAATACGAGCAGTACTTC.

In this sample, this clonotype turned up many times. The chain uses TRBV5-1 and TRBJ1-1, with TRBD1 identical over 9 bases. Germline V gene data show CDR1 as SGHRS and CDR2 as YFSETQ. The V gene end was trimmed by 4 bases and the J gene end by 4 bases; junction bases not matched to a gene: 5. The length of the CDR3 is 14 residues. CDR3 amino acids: CASSLGQGITEAFF. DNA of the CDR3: TGCGCCAGCAGCCTGGGACAGGGAATCACTGAAGCTTTCTTT. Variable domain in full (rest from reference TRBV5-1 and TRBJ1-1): KAGVTQTPRYLIKTRGQQVTLSCSPISGHRSVSWYQQTPGQGLQFLFEYFSETQRNKGNFPGRFSGRQFSNSRSEMNVSTLELGDSALYLCASSLGQGITEAFFGQGTRLTVV.

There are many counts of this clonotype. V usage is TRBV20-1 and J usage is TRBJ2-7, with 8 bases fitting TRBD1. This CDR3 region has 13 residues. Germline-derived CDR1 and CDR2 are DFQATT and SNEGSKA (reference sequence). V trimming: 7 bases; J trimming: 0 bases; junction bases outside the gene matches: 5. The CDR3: CSGGQGLSYEQYF. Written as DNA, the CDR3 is TGCAGTGGCGGACAGGGCCTCTCCTACGAGCAGTACTTC.

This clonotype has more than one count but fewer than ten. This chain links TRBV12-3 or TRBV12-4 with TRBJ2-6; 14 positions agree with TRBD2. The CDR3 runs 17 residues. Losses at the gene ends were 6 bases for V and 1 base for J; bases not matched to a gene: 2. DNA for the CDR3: TGTGCCAGCAGGGGACTAGCGGGAGTTTCTGGGGCCAACGTCCTGACTTTC. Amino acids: CASRGLAGVSGANVLTF.